This T cell receptor beta chain was found in a study of cytomegalovirus exposure and HLA in healthy donors. Notes on the study in general: Follow-up analysis found HLA locus-dependent TCR association rates, highest for DRB1 and lowest for HLA-C. Reports showed the classifier diagnosing cytomegalovirus status with high specificity and sensitivity.

The PCR employed 60 Vbeta primers together with 13 Jbeta primers. Here immunoSEQ multiplex PCR was the method, and the copy in TCRdb shows in-frame clones only, minus some. Among around 180,000 clones, 70% to 85% were seen once, and the ten largest hold approximately 1.5%. As for this clone: Its matching antigen is unknown.

The receptor's source is a woman aged 30 to 39 in good health and CMV-seropositive. The sequenced sample was PBMCs.

CDR3 loop: CASSTRTGTGEQFF. The CDR3 region has the DNA TGTGCCAGCAGTACCCGGACAGGGACCGGTGAGCAGTTCTTC. The chain recombines TRBV28 with TRBJ2-1; TRBD1 agrees at 8 bases. V lost 5 bases to trimming and J lost 9 bases; unmatched junction nucleotides: 9. CDR3 length: 14 residues. Germline CDR1 reads MDHEN; CDR2 reads SYDVKM.